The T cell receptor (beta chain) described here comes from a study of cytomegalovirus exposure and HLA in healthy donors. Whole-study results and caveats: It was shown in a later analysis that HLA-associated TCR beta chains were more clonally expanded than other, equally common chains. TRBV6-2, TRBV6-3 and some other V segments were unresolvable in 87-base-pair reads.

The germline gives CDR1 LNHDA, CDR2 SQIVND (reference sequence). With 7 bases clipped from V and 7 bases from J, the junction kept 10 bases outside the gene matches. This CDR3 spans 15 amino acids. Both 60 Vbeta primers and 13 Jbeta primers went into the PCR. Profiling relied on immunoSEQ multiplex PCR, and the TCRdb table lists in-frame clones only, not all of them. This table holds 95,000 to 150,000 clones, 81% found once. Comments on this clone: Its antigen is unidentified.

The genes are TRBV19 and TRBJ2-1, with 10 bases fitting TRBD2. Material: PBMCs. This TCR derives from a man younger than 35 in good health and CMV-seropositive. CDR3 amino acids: CASTPSGRTGNEQFF. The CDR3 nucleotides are TGTGCCAGTACTCCTAGCGGGAGAACTGGGAATGAGCAGTTCTTC.